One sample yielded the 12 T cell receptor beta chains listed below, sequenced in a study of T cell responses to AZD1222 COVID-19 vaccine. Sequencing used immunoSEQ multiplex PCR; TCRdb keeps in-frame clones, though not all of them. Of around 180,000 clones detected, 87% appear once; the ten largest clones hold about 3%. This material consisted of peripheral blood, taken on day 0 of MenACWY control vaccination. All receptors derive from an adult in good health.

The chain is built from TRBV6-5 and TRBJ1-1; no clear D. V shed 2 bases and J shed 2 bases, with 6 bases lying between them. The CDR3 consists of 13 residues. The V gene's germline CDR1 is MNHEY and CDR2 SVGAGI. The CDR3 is CASSYQINTEAFF. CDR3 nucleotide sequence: TGTGCCAGCAGTTACCAGATAAACACTGAAGCTTTCTTT.

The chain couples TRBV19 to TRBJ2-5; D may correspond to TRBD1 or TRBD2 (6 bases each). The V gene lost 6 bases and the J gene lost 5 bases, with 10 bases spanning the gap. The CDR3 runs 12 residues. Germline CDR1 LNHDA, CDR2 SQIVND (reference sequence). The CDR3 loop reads CASRGGAETQYF. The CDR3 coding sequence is TGTGCCAGTAGGGGGGGCGCGGAGACCCAGTACTTC.

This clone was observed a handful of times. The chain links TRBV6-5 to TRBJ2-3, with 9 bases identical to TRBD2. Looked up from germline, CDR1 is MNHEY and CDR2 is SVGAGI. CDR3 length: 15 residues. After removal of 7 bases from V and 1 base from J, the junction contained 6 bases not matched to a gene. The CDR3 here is CASNPLAGGTDTQYF. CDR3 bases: TGTGCCAGCAATCCATTAGCGGGGGGCACAGATACGCAGTATTTT.

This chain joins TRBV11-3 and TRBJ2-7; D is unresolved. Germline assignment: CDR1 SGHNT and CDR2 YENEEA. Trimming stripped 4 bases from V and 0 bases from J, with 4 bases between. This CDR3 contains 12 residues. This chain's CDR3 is CASSSPSYEQYF. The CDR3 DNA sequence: TGTGCCAGCAGCTCCCCCTCCTACGAGCAGTACTTC.

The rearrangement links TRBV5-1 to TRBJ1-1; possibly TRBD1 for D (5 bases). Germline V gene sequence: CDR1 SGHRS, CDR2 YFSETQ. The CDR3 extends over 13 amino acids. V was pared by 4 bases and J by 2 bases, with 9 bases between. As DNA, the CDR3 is TGCGCCAGCAGCCTGACAGCAAACACTGAAGCTTTCTTT. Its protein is CASSLTANTEAFF.

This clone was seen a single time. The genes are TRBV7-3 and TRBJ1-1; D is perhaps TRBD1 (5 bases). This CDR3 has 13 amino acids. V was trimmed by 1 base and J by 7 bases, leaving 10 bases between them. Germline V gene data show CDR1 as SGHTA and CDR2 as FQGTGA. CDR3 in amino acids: CASSLIPTGEAFF. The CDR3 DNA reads TGTGCCAGCAGCTTAATTCCTACAGGTGAAGCTTTCTTT.

CDR3 protein: CASSKGQAYNSPLHF. Here the CDR3 DNA reads TGTGCCAGCAGTAAGGGACAGGCCTATAATTCACCCCTCCACTTT. This rearrangement joins TRBV6-2 or TRBV6-3 to TRBJ1-6; 8 bases agree with TRBD1. The germline gives CDR1 MNHEY, CDR2 SVGEGT. J gave up 2 bases and V 5 bases, and 2 bases lay outside the gene matches. The CDR3 is 15 residues long.

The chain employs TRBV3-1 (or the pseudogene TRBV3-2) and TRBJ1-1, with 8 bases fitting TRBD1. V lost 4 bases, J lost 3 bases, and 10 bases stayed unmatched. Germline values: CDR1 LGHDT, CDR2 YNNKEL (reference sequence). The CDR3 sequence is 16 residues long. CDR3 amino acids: CASSPGQVGSDTEAFF. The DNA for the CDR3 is TGTGCCAGCAGCCCGGGACAGGTGGGGTCGGACACTGAAGCTTTCTTT.

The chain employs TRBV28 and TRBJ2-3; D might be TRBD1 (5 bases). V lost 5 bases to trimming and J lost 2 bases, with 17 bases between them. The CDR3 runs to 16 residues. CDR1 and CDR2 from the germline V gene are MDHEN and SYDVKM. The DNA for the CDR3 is TGTGCCAGCAGTGGCGCGTCTGGGGCAATCACAGATACGCAGTATTTT. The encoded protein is CASSGASGAITDTQYF.

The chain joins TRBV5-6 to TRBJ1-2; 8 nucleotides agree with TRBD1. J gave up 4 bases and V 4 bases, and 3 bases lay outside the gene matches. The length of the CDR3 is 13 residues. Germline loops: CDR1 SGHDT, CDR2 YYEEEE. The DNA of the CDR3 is TGTGCCAGCAGCCCAGGGGGCGGCTATGGCTACACCTTC. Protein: CASSPGGGYGYTF.

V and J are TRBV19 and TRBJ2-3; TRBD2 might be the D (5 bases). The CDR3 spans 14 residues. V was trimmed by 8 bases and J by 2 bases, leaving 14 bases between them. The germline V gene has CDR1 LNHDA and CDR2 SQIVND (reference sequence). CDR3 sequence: CASSTRALTDTQYF. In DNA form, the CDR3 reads TGTGCCAGTTCTACGAGGGCCCTCACAGATACGCAGTATTTT.

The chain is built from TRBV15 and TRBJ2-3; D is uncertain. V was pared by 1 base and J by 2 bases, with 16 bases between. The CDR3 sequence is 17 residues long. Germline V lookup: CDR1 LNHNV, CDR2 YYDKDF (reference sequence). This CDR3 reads CATSRGGDPGSTDTQYF. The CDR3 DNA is TGTGCCACCAGCAGAGGTGGGGATCCAGGTTCCACAGATACGCAGTATTTT. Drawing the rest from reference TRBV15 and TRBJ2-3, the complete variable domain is DAMVIQNPRYQVTQFGKPVTLSCSQTLNHNVMYWYQQKSSQAPKLLFHYYDKDFNNEADTPDNFQSRRPNTSFCFLDIRSPGLGDTAMYLCATSRGGDPGSTDTQYFGPGTRLTVL.